The TCR beta chain described here comes from a study of T cell repertoires in ileal Crohn's disease. The CDR3 has 13 amino acids. V lost 4 bases and J lost 4, with 8 bases in between. CDR1 is LGHNA, CDR2 YNFKEQ, per germline. TCRdb keeps only in-frame clones here, not all; method: immunoSEQ multiplex PCR. The table includes about 4,700 clones, 70% to 80% detected once. General observations from the study: Compared with CD4 T cells, sorted CD8 cells carried more expanded clones. Endoscopic recurrence occurred in every patient whose clonality exceeded 26.8%. Clonal expansions were more frequent in active smokers than non-smokers at surgery.

To note about this clone: The antigen is undetermined.

This clonotype was obtained from an adult with Crohn's disease. The sample taken for sequencing was ileal tissue. J is TRBJ1-5 and V is TRBV4-2; D remains ambiguous. The CDR3 here is CASSPSGNQPQHF. CDR3 DNA sequence: TGTGCCAGCAGCCCGAGCGGGAATCAGCCCCAGCATTTT.